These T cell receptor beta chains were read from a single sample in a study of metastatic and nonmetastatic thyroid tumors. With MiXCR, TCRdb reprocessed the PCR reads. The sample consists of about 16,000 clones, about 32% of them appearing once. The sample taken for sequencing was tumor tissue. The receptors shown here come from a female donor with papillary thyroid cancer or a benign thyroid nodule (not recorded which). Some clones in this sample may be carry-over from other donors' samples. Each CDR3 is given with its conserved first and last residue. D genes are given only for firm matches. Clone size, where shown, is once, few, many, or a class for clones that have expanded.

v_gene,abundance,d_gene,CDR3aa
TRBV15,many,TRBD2,CATSRASGVTDTQYF
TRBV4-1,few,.,CASSQVFSMLGLGGYEQYF
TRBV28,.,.,CASSPVLGDYGYTF
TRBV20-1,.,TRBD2,CSARHAGGNEQYF
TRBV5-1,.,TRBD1,CASSFRDRDNSPLHF
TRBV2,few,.,CASTASHNSPLHF
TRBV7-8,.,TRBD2,CASSSLAGGSYEQYF
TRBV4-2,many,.,CASSQEYGTPGDEQFF
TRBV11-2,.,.,CAKEPMTAHTGANVLTF
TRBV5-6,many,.,CASSLTGSLYEQYF
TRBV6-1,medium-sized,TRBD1,CASSVTGGTEAFF
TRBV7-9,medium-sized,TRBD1,CASSFGDRAVRSNQPQHF
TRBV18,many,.,CASSRTNTDTQYF